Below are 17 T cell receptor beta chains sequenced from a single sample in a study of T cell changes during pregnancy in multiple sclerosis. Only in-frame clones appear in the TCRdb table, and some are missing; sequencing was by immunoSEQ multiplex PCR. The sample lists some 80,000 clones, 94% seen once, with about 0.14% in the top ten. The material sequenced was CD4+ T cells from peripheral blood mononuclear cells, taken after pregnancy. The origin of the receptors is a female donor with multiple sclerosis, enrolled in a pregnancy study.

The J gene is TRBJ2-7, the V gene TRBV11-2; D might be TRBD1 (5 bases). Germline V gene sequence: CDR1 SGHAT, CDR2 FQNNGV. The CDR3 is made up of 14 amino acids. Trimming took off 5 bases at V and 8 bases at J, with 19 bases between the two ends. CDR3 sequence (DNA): TGTGCCAGCAGCCCACTTGGGGCCCCGGATAAGCAGTACTTC. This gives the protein CASSPLGAPDKQYF.

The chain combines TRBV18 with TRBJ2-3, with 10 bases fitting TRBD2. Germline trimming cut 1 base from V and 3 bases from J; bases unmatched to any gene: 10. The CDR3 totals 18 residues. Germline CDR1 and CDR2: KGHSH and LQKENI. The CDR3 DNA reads TGTGCCAGCTCACCACTAGCTAGCGGGAGACGCGGGACAGATACGCAGTATTTT. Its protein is CASSPLASGRRGTDTQYF.

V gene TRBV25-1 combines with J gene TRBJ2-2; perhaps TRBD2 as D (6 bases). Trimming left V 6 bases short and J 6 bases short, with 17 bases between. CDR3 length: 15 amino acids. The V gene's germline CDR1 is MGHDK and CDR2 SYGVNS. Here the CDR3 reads CASRASGSFSGELFF. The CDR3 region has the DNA TGTGCCAGCAGGGCTTCCGGGAGTTTTTCCGGGGAGCTGTTTTTT.

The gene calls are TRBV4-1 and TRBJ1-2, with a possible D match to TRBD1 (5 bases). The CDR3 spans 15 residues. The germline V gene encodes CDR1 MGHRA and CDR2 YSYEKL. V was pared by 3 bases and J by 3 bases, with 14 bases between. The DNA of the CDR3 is TGCGCCAGCAGCCAGGACCAGGGAGGGGACTATGGCTACACCTTC. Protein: CASSQDQGGDYGYTF.

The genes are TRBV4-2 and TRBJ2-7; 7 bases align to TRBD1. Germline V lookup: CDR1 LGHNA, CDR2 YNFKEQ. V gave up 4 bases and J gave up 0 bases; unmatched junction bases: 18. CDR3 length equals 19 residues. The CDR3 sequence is CASSRYPGQFPLDSYEQYF. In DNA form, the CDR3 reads TGTGCCAGCAGCCGATATCCGGGACAGTTCCCCCTCGACTCCTACGAGCAGTACTTC.

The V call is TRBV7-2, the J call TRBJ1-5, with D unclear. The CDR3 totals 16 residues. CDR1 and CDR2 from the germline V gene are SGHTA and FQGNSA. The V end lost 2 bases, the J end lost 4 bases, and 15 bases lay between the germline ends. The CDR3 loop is CASSLQSWGGNQPQHF. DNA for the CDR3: TGTGCCAGCAGCTTACAAAGTTGGGGAGGAAATCAGCCCCAGCATTTT.

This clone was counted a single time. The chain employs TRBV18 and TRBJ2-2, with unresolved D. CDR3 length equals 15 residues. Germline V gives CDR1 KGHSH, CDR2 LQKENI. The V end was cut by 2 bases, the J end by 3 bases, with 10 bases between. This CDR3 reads CASSPGQVDTGELFF. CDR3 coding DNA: TGTGCCAGCTCACCAGGGCAGGTTGACACCGGGGAGCTGTTTTTT.

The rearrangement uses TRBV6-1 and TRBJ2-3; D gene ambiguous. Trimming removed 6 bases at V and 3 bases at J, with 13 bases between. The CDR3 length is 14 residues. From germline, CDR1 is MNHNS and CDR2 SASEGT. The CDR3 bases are TGTGCCAGCAGAAAAGGATCAGGAACAGATACGCAGTATTTT. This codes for CASRKGSGTDTQYF.

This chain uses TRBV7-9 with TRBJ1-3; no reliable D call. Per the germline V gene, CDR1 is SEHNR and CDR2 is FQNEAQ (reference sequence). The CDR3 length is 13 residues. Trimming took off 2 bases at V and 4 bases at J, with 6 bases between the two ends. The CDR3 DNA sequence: TGTGCCAGCAGCTTAAGCGGGGGAAACACCATATATTTT. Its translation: CASSLSGGNTIYF.

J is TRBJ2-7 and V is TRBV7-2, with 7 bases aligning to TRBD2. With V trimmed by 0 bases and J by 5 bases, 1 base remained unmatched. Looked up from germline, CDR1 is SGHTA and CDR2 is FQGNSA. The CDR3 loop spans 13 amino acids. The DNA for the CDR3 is TGTGCCAGCAGCTTAGCACTAGCGAACGAGCAGTACTTC. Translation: CASSLALANEQYF.

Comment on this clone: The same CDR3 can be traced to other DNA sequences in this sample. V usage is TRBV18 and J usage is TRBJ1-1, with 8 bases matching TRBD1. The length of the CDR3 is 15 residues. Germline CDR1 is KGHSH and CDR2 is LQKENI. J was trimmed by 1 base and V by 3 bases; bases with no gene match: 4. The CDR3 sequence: CASSPLGQGNTEAFF. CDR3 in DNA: TGTGCCAGCTCACCTCTAGGACAGGGGAACACTGAAGCTTTCTTT. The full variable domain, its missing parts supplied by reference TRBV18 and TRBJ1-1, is NAGVMQNPRHLVRRRGQEARLRCSPMKGHSHVYWYRQLPEEGLKFMVYLQKENIIDESGMPKERFSAEFPKEGPSILRIQQVVRGDSAAYFCASSPLGQGNTEAFFGQGTRLTVV.

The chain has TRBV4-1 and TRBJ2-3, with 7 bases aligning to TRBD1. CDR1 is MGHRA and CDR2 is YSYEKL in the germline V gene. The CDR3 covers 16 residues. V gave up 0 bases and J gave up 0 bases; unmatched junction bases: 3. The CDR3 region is CASSQEDRASTDTQYF. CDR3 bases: TGCGCCAGCAGCCAAGAAGACAGGGCAAGCACAGATACGCAGTATTTT.

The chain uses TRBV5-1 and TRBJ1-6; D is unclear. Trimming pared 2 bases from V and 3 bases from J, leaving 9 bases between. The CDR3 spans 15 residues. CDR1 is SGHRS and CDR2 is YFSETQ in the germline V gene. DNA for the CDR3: TGCGCCAGCAGCTTAGACAAGTTCTATAATTCACCCCTCCACTTT. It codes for CASSLDKFYNSPLHF.

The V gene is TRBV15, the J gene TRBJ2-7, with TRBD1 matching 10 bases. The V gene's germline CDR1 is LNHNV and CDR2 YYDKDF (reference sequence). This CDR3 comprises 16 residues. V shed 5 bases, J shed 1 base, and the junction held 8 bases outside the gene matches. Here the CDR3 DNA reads TGTGCCACCAGCCCCCGAGGACAGGGGGGATCCTACGAGCAGTACTTC. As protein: CATSPRGQGGSYEQYF.

CDR3 sequence (DNA): TGTGCCAGCAGTTTAGGGGCAGGCACCTATAGCAATCAGCCCCAGCATTTT. This translates into CASSLGAGTYSNQPQHF. The chain employs TRBV28 and TRBJ1-5, with D possibly matching TRBD1 (5 bases). CDR1 is MDHEN, CDR2 SYDVKM, per germline. The CDR3 is 17 amino acids. V lost 2 bases, J lost 0 bases, and 14 bases lay in between.

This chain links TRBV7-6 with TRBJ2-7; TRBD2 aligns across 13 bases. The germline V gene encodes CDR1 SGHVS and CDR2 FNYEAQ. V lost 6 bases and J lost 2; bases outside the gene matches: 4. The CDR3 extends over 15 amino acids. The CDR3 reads CASSSTSGRTYEQYF. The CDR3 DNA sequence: TGTGCCAGCAGTTCGACTAGCGGGAGGACCTACGAGCAGTACTTC.

In DNA, the CDR3 is TGTGCCATCAGTGGGTTGGGACTAGCAATATATGAGCAGTTCTTC. Residues: CAISGLGLAIYEQFF. The chain combines TRBV10-3 with TRBJ2-1, with 9 nucleotides matching TRBD2. V shed 4 bases, J shed 8 bases, and the junction held 9 bases outside the gene matches. CDR3 length: 15 residues. From germline, CDR1 is ENHRY and CDR2 SYGVKD.